Described below is a single T cell receptor (beta chain) sequence and its context. What it recognizes is unknown. Time point here: baseline pretreatment blood. The sample's treatment: 15 Gy SBRT to primary tumor, nephrectomy 4 weeks later. This renal cell carcinoma was of the clear cell type. The data are from a study of radiation and T cells in renal cell carcinoma. Assay: immunoSEQ multiplex PCR; the TCRdb copy retains only in-frame clones and omits some. The repertoire holds about 49,000 clones, approximately 80% seen once, with 31% in the top ten. The CDR3 is 14 residues long. V was clipped by 6 bases and J by 2 bases, with 11 bases between them. The V gene's germline CDR1 is SGHRS and CDR2 YFSETQ. Findings of the study overall: Baseline intratumoral clonotype presence is unknown without pretreatment biopsies. Top tumor clonotypes rose in blood 2 weeks post-radiation, then contracted.

The sequence was collected from a woman aged 70-85 years with renal cell carcinoma. This specimen consisted of blood, obtained from a patient whose treatment included radiotherapy and nephrectomy. This rearrangement joins TRBV5-1 to TRBJ2-2; no clear D. CDR3 coding DNA: TGCGCCAGCAAGGTATCAGGCAACACCGGGGAGCTGTTTTTT. Translating gives CASKVSGNTGELFF.